This T cell receptor beta chain was sequenced for a study of graft-versus-host responses after intestinal transplantation. Study background: Anti-thymocyte globulin was used for induction in all recipients, who then took tacrolimus and steroids for 2 to 4 years. General study points: The authors found GvH clones in recipient marrow, some appearing first in ileum or blood.

Comments on this clone: Its antigen remains unidentified.

Sequenced by immunoSEQ multiplex PCR; TCRdb stores in-frame clones only, minus some. The sample gives more than 95,000 clones, roughly 87% of which show up once; approximately 1% is in the top ten. The specimen was unstimulated CD4+ T cells sorted from spleen or lymph node cells, collected before intestinal transplant. The receptor was derived from a human donor who received an intestinal transplant.

The chain's CDR3 is CASTPSGSVMTDTQYF. DNA for the CDR3: TGTGCCAGCACTCCTAGCGGGAGTGTTATGACAGATACGCAGTATTTT. This chain uses TRBV28 with TRBJ2-3; TRBD2 agrees at 10 bases. The CDR3 contains 16 residues. From germline, CDR1 is MDHEN and CDR2 SYDVKM. Trimming at V came to 7 bases and at J to 3 bases, leaving 10 bases not matched to a gene.